This T cell receptor (beta chain) derives from a study of shared clonotypes between healthy human individuals (dated by TCRdb to 2019 to 2021). About the full investigation: Three men and two women, aged 18 to 49 years, made up the cohort. Between about 0.85 and 9.5 billion PBMCs per donor were obtained by leukapheresis. The study deeply sequenced blood TCR repertoires of about 5 healthy adults to estimate repertoire size and the extent of clonotype sharing between individuals. For each donor, CD4 naive and CD4 memory were each given three plates, CD8 naive was given two plates, and CD8 memory was given one plate. To increase sequencing depth and limit assay-specific biases, different laboratories used diverse techniques to prepare libraries and sequence TCR repertoires.

Findings and caveats that apply to the study as a whole: The genetic and exposure-history diversity represented was limited by the small number of donors. Across four donors, around 5.4% of naive CD4, more than 3% of naive CD8, approximately 2.5% of memory CD4, and under 0.45% of memory CD8 clonotypes were shared. Incomplete sequencing was indicated by rarefaction of sorted-subset datasets, despite the large sequencing depth. Estimated clonotype richness was generally larger for naive than for memory subsets. Sampling was limited to blood, and TCR repertoires in tissue likely differ from TCR repertoires in blood. Pairwise subsampling indicated that sequencing depth was expected to affect the degree of clonotype sharing among donors. Compared with non-shared clonotypes, the clonotypes found in all four sorted-subset donors had higher generation probabilities.

Of note for this clone: No antigen is known for it. Per-nucleotide qualities are absent, and no much larger clonotype sits a single base away.

The CDR3 starts with the cysteine, ends with the phenylalanine, and has 15 residues. The sequence is cut down to CDR3 DNA, 45 bases in frame from base 1. The V and J ends are trimmed by 0 bases and 0 bases, leaving 8 bases between them. In the germline V gene, CDR1 corresponds to SGHAT and CDR2 to FQNNGV. Using the deep immunoSEQ assay, TCR CDR3 regions were amplified from genomic DNA by multiplex PCR. Extracted genomic DNA from each cell subset was spread evenly across all wells of several immunoSEQ 96-well plates, with each plate serving as a replicate. For sorted subsets, 150 to 250 ng of genomic DNA, equivalent to some 33,000 T cell genomes, went into each replicate PCR. Purified libraries were quantified with a Qubit 3.0 fluorometer, sized on a Bioanalyzer 2100, and re-quantified with the KAPA Library Quantification kit. Every immunoSEQ 96-well plate was sequenced on a dedicated single-read 150-cycle Illumina NextSeq 550 flow cell. The authors' analysis ran thus. The immunoSEQ output contained only junctional sequences without quality scores, so filtering could not match that applied to full-length reads. Sequences were annotated with PyIR, a Python wrapper for IgBLAST v1.9, using IMGT germline references to assign V/J genes and CDR3. Reads were removed for weak V/J assignments (E-value above 1e-6), missing CDR3, stop codons, out-of-frame junctions, or ambiguous translated residues. V3J clonotypes were defined by identical inferred V gene, J gene, and CDR3 amino acid sequence. Percentage overlap between repertoires was computed as shared unique clonotypes divided by the size of the smaller repertoire. Three approaches were used to assess repertoire richness: RTK rarefaction, the Chao1 estimator, and Recon v2.1 estimates of unobserved clonotypes. For all TCRbeta clonotypes obtained by the gDNA method from several donors, generation probabilities were computed with OLGA. TCRdb's version of the immuneACCESS table is confined to in-frame rearrangements and falls short of the full clone set. An unresolved V gene accounts for under half of the shortfall where checked; the remainder is of unknown origin. The V and J calls and the clone size are those of that table, but D and trimming were determined from the DNA. The sample data list approximately 1,500,000 clones, and 95% to 99% of these were observed just once. The ten top clones hold about 0.4% of the sample.

The donors were healthy, HIV-negative adults who had no recently reported acute infections or vaccinations. Every donor was a Caucasian adult residing in Nashville, Tennessee, USA. CD4+ T cells were enriched by magnetic negative selection; naive cells were then positively selected on CD45RA, and the negative fraction formed the memory subset. Blood was obtained by leukapheresis, after which PBMCs were separated by Ficoll-Histopaque density gradient centrifugation and cryopreserved in liquid nitrogen vapor phase. Analytical flow cytometry was used to check the purity and quantity of every magnetically sorted T cell population. Genomic DNA was isolated from every sorted fraction and measured by UV absorbance on a Nanodrop 2000c.

The chain joins TRBV11-2 to TRBJ2-5, with the D segment identity uncertain. Sequencing was carried out using naive CD4+ T cells sorted from blood. The sample's cell subset or site, from its label and the paper: CD45RA+ positively selected. This clonotype originated in a man aged 30 to 45 in good health. The CDR3 region has the sequence CASSLDRGDQETQYF. The DNA is as follows: TGTGCCAGCAGCTTAGATCGAGGTGACCAAGAGACCCAGTACTTC.